The rows below give T cell receptor beta chains drawn from one sample of a study of preoperative IRX-2 immunotherapy in early breast cancer. Some clones are missing from TCRdb's copy, which holds only in-frame ones; the method was immunoSEQ multiplex PCR. The sample holds 35,000 to 55,000 clones; about 95% are singletons and the top ten take about 1.6%. The source material was tumor tissue, sampled after IRX-2 immunotherapy. The receptor source for this set is a human donor with breast cancer. Each CDR3 is given with its conserved first and last residue. The D gene is left open where the match is weak. Where a row states a size, it is once, few, many or the class of an expanded clone; other rows omit it.

v_call	j_call	clone_size	d_call	cdr3_aa	cdr3_nt
TRBV19	TRBJ1-5	few	-	CASSNQGGQPQHF	TGTGCCAGTAGTAACCAGGGAGGGCAGCCCCAGCATTTT
TRBV11-3	TRBJ2-7	-	-	CASSLKARGYEQYF	TGTGCCAGCAGCTTAAAGGCGAGGGGATACGAGCAGTACTTC
TRBV19	TRBJ2-2	once	-	CASTNTGELFF	TGTGCCAGCACGAACACCGGGGAGCTGTTTTTT
TRBV9	TRBJ2-5	-	-	CASSVATGAFPETQYF	TGTGCCAGCAGCGTAGCTACGGGGGCCTTCCCCGAGACCCAGTACTTC
TRBV19	TRBJ1-5	-	-	CASRGGRPYSNQPQHF	TGTGCCAGTAGGGGGGGCAGGCCCTATAGCAATCAGCCCCAGCATTTT
TRBV7-3	TRBJ2-3	-	TRBD2	CASSQRGGADTQYF	TGTGCCAGCAGTCAGCGGGGGGGCGCAGATACGCAGTATTTT
TRBV7-6	TRBJ2-3	-	-	CASSLEGGRPDTQYF	TGTGCCAGCAGCTTAGAGGGGGGGCGGCCAGATACGCAGTATTTT
TRBV19	TRBJ2-2	-	-	CASSRTAATGELFF	TGTGCCAGTAGCCGGACAGCTGCCACCGGGGAGCTGTTTTTT
TRBV5-1	TRBJ1-6	-	-	CASSLGDIFSPLHF	TGCGCCAGCAGCTTGGGTGACATTTTTTCACCCCTCCACTTT
TRBV6-5	TRBJ1-1	-	-	CASSYGTGGTEAFF	TGTGCCAGCAGTTATGGTACGGGGGGAACTGAAGCTTTCTTT
TRBV5-6	TRBJ1-5	-	-	CASSLAQGYQPQHF	TGTGCCAGCAGCTTGGCCCAGGGATATCAGCCCCAGCATTTT
TRBV7-2	TRBJ2-1	-	TRBD2	CASSLSSGRSNEQFF	TGTGCCAGCAGCTTGTCCAGCGGGAGAAGTAATGAGCAGTTCTTC
TRBV19	TRBJ2-3	-	-	CASSIFPGSTDTQYF	TGTGCCAGTAGTATATTCCCCGGGTCCACAGATACGCAGTATTTT
TRBV10-3	TRBJ2-1	-	-	CAISESLASLAEQFF	TGTGCCATCAGTGAGTCGTTAGCTTCCCTCGCGGAGCAGTTCTTC
TRBV29-1	TRBJ2-7	-	TRBD1	CSGGPGTAYEQYF	TGCAGCGGGGGCCCCGGGACAGCCTACGAGCAGTACTTC
TRBV7-9	TRBJ2-7	-	TRBD1	CASRTGRSYEQYF	TGTGCCAGCAGGACAGGGAGAAGTTACGAGCAGTACTTC
TRBV6-6	TRBJ1-2	-	TRBD1	CASRSGQGGSNYGYTF	TGTGCCAGCAGGTCGGGACAGGGAGGCTCTAACTATGGCTACACCTTC
TRBV28	TRBJ1-1	-	-	CASRLGHWNTEAFF	TGTGCCAGCAGATTAGGACACTGGAACACTGAAGCTTTCTTT
TRBV4-3	TRBJ2-7	-	TRBD1	CASSQGTGKPYEQYF	TGCGCCAGCAGCCAAGGGACAGGGAAACCCTACGAGCAGTACTTC
TRBV4-2	TRBJ2-3	-	TRBD2	CASSQVSGGGTDTQYF	TGTGCCAGCAGCCAAGTCAGCGGGGGAGGGACAGATACGCAGTATTTT
TRBV7-2	TRBJ1-2	once	-	CASSLDPGRYGYTF	TGTGCCAGCAGCTTAGATCCGGGAAGGTATGGCTACACCTTC
TRBV27	TRBJ2-7	-	TRBD2	CASRPSGVYEQYF	TGTGCCAGCAGACCTAGCGGTGTCTACGAGCAGTACTTC
TRBV10-3	TRBJ2-1	-	-	CATSFANEQFF	TGTGCCACCTCCTTTGCCAATGAGCAGTTCTTC
TRBV9	TRBJ2-5	-	TRBD2	CASSDPRLAEETQYF	TGTGCCAGCAGCGACCCGAGACTAGCGGAAGAGACCCAGTACTTC